This T cell receptor beta chain was sequenced during a study of blood T cells in healthy people across ages. Germline CDR1 is MDHEN and CDR2 is SYDVKM. The CDR3 runs to 14 residues. A second roughly 7 to 12 cycle PCR used barcoded and J-beta primers. Using its own MiXCR run on the 5' RACE reads, TCRdb lists one record per CDR3 protein. This table has 910,000 or so distinct CDR3 sequences, 51% appearing once. The chain uses TRBV28 and TRBJ2-7; a possible D gene is TRBD2 (5 bases). What was sequenced was blood. The sequence derives from a woman aged 55-70 years in good health. The CDR3 here is CALSPGTVGYEQYF. For the CDR3, the DNA is TGTGCATTAAGCCCGGGAACGGTCGGCTACGAGCAGTACTTC.